The 20 T cell receptor beta chains reported below all come from one sample, sequenced in a study of blood T cell repertoires in COVID-19. Sequenced by immunoSEQ multiplex PCR; TCRdb stores in-frame clones only, minus some. Of approximately 220,000 clones in the sample, approximately 90% were seen once. The source material was peripheral blood. All receptors derive from a man in his forties or fifties with acute or convalescent COVID-19.

This chain connects TRBV5-1 to TRBJ1-6; the D gene is possibly TRBD1 (6 bases). Germline V lookup: CDR1 SGHRS, CDR2 YFSETQ. With 0 bases removed from V and 7 bases from J, the gap between germline ends came to 11 bases. The CDR3 length is 15 residues. CDR3 coding DNA: TGCGCCAGCAGCTTGGCGGACAGTCTGAATTCACCCCTCCACTTT. It translates to CASSLADSLNSPLHF.

This clone has just one count. The chain is built from TRBV9 and TRBJ2-4, with TRBD1 identical over 7 bases. This CDR3 comprises 15 residues. The V and J ends lost 4 bases and 6 bases, in that order; junction bases with no gene match: 10. Germline CDR1 and CDR2: SGDLS and YYNGEE. CDR3 DNA sequence: TGTGCCAGCAGCCAGGGGGAAGGGGTGTTAAACATTCAGTACTTC. It is translated as CASSQGEGVLNIQYF.

The chain has TRBV18 and TRBJ2-5; TRBD1 agrees at 10 bases. CDR1 and CDR2 (germline): KGHSH, LQKENI. Trimming at V came to 3 bases and at J to 3 bases, leaving 7 bases not matched to a gene. The CDR3 sequence is 16 residues long. The CDR3 region is CASSPTAGTGEETQYF. In DNA, the CDR3 is TGTGCCAGCTCACCGACAGCCGGGACAGGGGAAGAGACCCAGTACTTC.

The rearrangement joins TRBV7-6 to TRBJ2-3, with 10 bases identical to TRBD2. V lost 3 bases and J lost 4; bases outside the gene matches: 10. The germline gives CDR1 SGHVS, CDR2 FNYEAQ. CDR3 length equals 17 residues. The CDR3: CASSLNLAGGGADTQYF. CDR3 in DNA: TGTGCCAGCAGCTTGAACTTAGCGGGGGGAGGCGCAGATACGCAGTATTTT.

This sequence joins TRBV5-1 and TRBJ2-1; 10 bases agree with TRBD2. The CDR3 length is 14 residues. The germline V gene encodes CDR1 SGHRS and CDR2 YFSETQ. J was trimmed by 5 bases and V by 4 bases; bases with no gene match: 3. CDR3 DNA sequence: TGCGCCAGCAGCAAGCGGGGGGGAAACAATGAGCAGTTCTTC. Protein product: CASSKRGGNNEQFF. The full variable domain, completed using reference TRBV5-1 and TRBJ2-1, is KAGVTQTPRYLIKTRGQQVTLSCSPISGHRSVSWYQQTPGQGLQFLFEYFSETQRNKGNFPGRFSGRQFSNSRSEMNVSTLELGDSALYLCASSKRGGNNEQFFGPGTRLTVL.

V gene TRBV7-9 combines with J gene TRBJ1-1; D not certain. The ends were cut back, 4 bases at V and 1 base at J, with 13 bases in the middle. The CDR3 extends over 15 amino acids. The germline CDR1 and CDR2 sequences are SEHNR and FQNEAQ (reference sequence). CDR3 in amino acids: CASSSDRETNTEAFF. The CDR3 DNA is TGTGCCAGCAGCTCAGATAGGGAGACGAACACTGAAGCTTTCTTT. Using reference TRBV7-9 and TRBJ1-1 for the parts outside the CDR3, the full variable domain is DTGVSQNPRHKITKRGQNVTFRCDPISEHNRLYWYRQTLGQGPEFLTYFQNEAQLEKSRLLSDRFSAERPKGSFSTLEIQRTEQGDSAMYLCASSSDRETNTEAFFGQGTRLTVV.

CDR3 region: CASSLEGGGAREQFF. For the CDR3, the DNA is TGCGCCAGCAGCTTGGAAGGAGGAGGGGCTCGAGAGCAGTTCTTC. This chain uses TRBV5-1 with TRBJ2-1; tentatively, D is TRBD2 (6 bases). From germline, CDR1 is SGHRS and CDR2 YFSETQ. The germline V and J ends were trimmed by 0 bases and 10 bases, with 17 bases remaining between them. The CDR3 loop spans 15 amino acids.

The rearrangement links TRBV2 to TRBJ1-5; 9 bases map to TRBD1. The CDR3 is 20 amino acids. Germline values: CDR1 SNHLY, CDR2 FYNNEI. Unmatched junction bases numbered 15, after V lost 3 bases and J lost 0 bases. CDR3 region: CASSDVRRTGADLSNQPQHF. The DNA for the CDR3 is TGTGCCAGCAGTGACGTGCGTAGGACAGGGGCCGATCTTAGCAATCAGCCCCAGCATTTT.

This rearrangement joins TRBV18 to TRBJ1-5; D unresolved. Germline lookup yields CDR1 KGHSH and CDR2 LQKENI. The CDR3 is 16 amino acids. Trimming cost V 0 bases and J 0 bases, with 9 bases left between them. The CDR3 sequence is CASSPPEGDSNQPQHF. The CDR3 DNA reads TGTGCCAGCTCACCACCGGAGGGAGATAGCAATCAGCCCCAGCATTTT.

V is TRBV2 and J is TRBJ2-5; TRBD2 might be the D (6 bases). The CDR3 totals 14 residues. V was cut by 4 bases and J by 5 bases, with 14 bases left in between. Germline V gene data show CDR1 as SNHLY and CDR2 as FYNNEI. CDR3 DNA: TGTGCCAGCAGTGCACCTGGGACTTCGGAGACCCAGTACTTC. Its translation is CASSAPGTSETQYF.

The chain combines TRBV5-8 with TRBJ1-1; possible D gene TRBD1, 5 bases. CDR1 SGHTS and CDR2 YDEGEE come from the germline V gene. Trimming cost V 6 bases and J 1 base, with 16 bases left between them. The CDR3 is 15 amino acids. CDR3 in DNA: TGTGCCAGCACCCGGCCAAGGGGCCGGAACACTGAAGCTTTCTTT. It yields the protein CASTRPRGRNTEAFF.

The chain recombines TRBV6-2 or TRBV6-3 with TRBJ2-1, with 9 nucleotides matching TRBD2. Germline-derived CDR1 and CDR2 are MNHEY and SVGEGT. This CDR3 spans 16 amino acids. V trimming: 5 bases; J trimming: 3 bases; junction bases outside the gene matches: 8. DNA of the CDR3: TGTGCCAGCAGTCCGGCCGCGGGGGGGGACTACAATGAGCAGTTCTTC. Translated: CASSPAAGGDYNEQFF.

This chain connects TRBV7-9 to TRBJ2-7; D ambiguous. This CDR3 contains 12 residues. V was shortened by 5 bases and J by 3 bases, with 8 bases between the two germline ends. Per the germline V gene, CDR1 is SEHNR and CDR2 is FQNEAQ (reference sequence). The CDR3 nucleotides are TGTGCCAGCAGCCCTAACAGCTACGAGCAGTACTTC. Amino acid sequence: CASSPNSYEQYF.

The CDR3 region has the DNA TGCGCCAGCAGCTTTGGGACAGGAAACTCCTACGAGCAGTACTTC. The encoded protein is CASSFGTGNSYEQYF. The rearrangement uses TRBV5-1 and TRBJ2-7; TRBD1 aligns across 8 bases. The CDR3 sequence is 15 residues long. The germline V gene encodes CDR1 SGHRS and CDR2 YFSETQ. Trimming removed 2 bases from V and 0 bases from J; junction bases left unmatched: 4. Together with reference TRBV5-1 and TRBJ2-7, the CDR3 gives the full variable domain: KAGVTQTPRYLIKTRGQQVTLSCSPISGHRSVSWYQQTPGQGLQFLFEYFSETQRNKGNFPGRFSGRQFSNSRSEMNVSTLELGDSALYLCASSFGTGNSYEQYFGPGTRLTVT.

The gene calls are TRBV7-3 and TRBJ2-1, with TRBD1 matching over 8 bases. Germline V gene lookup returns CDR1 SGHTA and CDR2 FQGTGA. V was clipped by 4 bases and J by 6 bases; unmatched bases: 5. The CDR3 contains 14 residues. As DNA, the CDR3 is TGTGCCAGCAGCTCTCTGGGACAGGTCAATGAGCAGTTCTTC. Its protein product is CASSSLGQVNEQFF. Full variable domain (remainder filled in from reference TRBV7-3 and TRBJ2-1): GAGVSQTPSNKVTEKGKYVELRCDPISGHTALYWYRQSLGQGPEFLIYFQGTGAADDSGLPNDRFFAVRPEGSVSTLKIQRTERGDSAVYLCASSSLGQVNEQFFGPGTRLTVL.

J is TRBJ1-1 and V is TRBV6-4; perhaps TRBD1 as D (6 bases). This CDR3 is built from 13 residues. CDR1 MRHNA and CDR2 SNTAGT come from the germline V gene. Trimming left V 4 bases short and J 2 bases short, with 8 bases between. In DNA, the CDR3 is TGTGCCAGCAGTGTGGGACAAAACACTGAAGCTTTCTTT. Encoded protein: CASSVGQNTEAFF.

The chain links TRBV6-5 to TRBJ1-2, with a tentative D call TRBD1 (5 bases). The CDR3 has 15 amino acids. Germline loops: CDR1 MNHEY, CDR2 SVGAGI. Trimming took 0 bases from V and 4 from J, leaving 12 bases between them. CDR3 residues: CASSYSRTSPYGYTF. DNA for the CDR3: TGTGCCAGCAGTTACTCCCGGACAAGTCCCTATGGCTACACCTTC.

J is TRBJ2-3 and V is TRBV5-1; D is uncertain. Trimming cost V 1 base and J 2 bases, with 11 bases left between them. The CDR3 runs to 15 residues. Germline V lookup: CDR1 SGHRS, CDR2 YFSETQ. The CDR3 DNA sequence: TGCGCCAGCAGCTTGAGTGGGCAGACCACAGATACGCAGTATTTT. This encodes CASSLSGQTTDTQYF.

This chain connects TRBV5-8 to TRBJ1-3; no clear D. The CDR3 covers 14 residues. Per the germline V gene, CDR1 is SGHTS and CDR2 is YDEGEE. With 4 bases removed from V and 2 bases from J, the gap between germline ends came to 10 bases. For the CDR3, the DNA is TGTGCCAGCAGCCTGGAGCTGACTGGAAACACCATATATTTT. Translation: CASSLELTGNTIYF.

The V call is TRBV5-1, the J call TRBJ2-5; 8 bases fit TRBD1. V shed 0 bases, J shed 5 bases, and the junction held 12 bases outside the gene matches. The CDR3 extends over 17 amino acids. Germline V gene lookup returns CDR1 SGHRS and CDR2 YFSETQ. This CDR3 reads CASSLAGDRMRGETQYF. Here the CDR3 DNA reads TGCGCCAGCAGCTTGGCGGGGGACAGGATGCGCGGGGAGACCCAGTACTTC.